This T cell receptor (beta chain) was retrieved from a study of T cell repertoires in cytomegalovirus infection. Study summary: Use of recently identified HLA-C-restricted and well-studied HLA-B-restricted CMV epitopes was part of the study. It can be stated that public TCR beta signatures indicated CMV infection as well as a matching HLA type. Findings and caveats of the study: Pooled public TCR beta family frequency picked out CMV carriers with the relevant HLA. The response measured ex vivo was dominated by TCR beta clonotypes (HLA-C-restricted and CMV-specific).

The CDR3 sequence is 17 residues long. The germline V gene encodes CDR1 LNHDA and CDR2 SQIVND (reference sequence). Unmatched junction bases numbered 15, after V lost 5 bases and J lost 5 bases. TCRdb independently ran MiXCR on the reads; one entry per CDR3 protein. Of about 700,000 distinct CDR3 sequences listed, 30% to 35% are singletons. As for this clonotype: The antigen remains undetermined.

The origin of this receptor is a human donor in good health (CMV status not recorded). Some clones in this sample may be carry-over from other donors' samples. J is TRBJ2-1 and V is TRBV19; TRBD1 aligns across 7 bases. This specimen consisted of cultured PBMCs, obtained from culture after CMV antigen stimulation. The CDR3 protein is CASSPLPRQGSHNEQFF. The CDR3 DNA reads TGTGCCAGTAGTCCTCTCCCCAGACAGGGATCTCACAATGAGCAGTTCTTC.